This TCR beta chain was recovered during a study of shared clonotypes between healthy human individuals. Findings of the study overall: Generally, naive subsets came out with larger estimated richness than memory subsets. Among donors, clonotype sharing was expected to be affected by sequencing depth.

About this clone: Its cognate antigen is unknown. Other DNA sequences from this sample encode an identical CDR3 as well.

Positively selected for CCR7, the CD45RO-negative cells used as naive CD8 cells excluded terminally differentiated effector memory CD45RA+ cells. The donor cohort consisted entirely of Caucasian adults residing in Nashville, Tennessee. Evenly divided among several immunoSEQ plates was the genomic DNA of each subset. Assay: immunoSEQ multiplex PCR; the TCRdb copy retains only in-frame clones and omits some. The profile shows more than 2 million clones, approximately 94% of them singletons. Trimming removed 1 base from V and 3 bases from J, with 6 bases in between. The CDR3 runs to 13 residues. Germline loops: CDR1 SEHNR, CDR2 FQNEAQ (reference sequence).

The chain combines TRBV7-9 with TRBJ2-5; possible D gene TRBD2, 5 bases. The receptor was isolated from a man younger than 35 in good health. Material for sequencing was naive CD8+ T cells sorted from blood. The CDR3 DNA follows: TGTGCCAGCAGCTTAGTGGAGGAAGAGACCCAGTACTTC. The encoded protein is CASSLVEEETQYF.